This TCR beta chain was recovered during a study of T cell responses to AZD1222 COVID-19 vaccine. Findings and limits, study-wide: Only six or seven AZD1222 recipients were seropositive at baseline.

As regards this clone: Its target is not known.

The CDR3 extends over 12 amino acids. The germline V gene encodes CDR1 SGHTS and CDR2 YDEGEE. Trimming cost V 2 bases and J 3 bases, with 6 bases left between them. Produced via immunoSEQ multiplex PCR; TCRdb's table is partial and in-frame only. This table holds over 65,000 clones, roughly 90% found once. The source is an adult who received the AZD1222 COVID-19 vaccine. The rearrangement uses TRBV5-8 and TRBJ2-7, with D possibly TRBD1 on 6 matching bases. The input for sequencing was peripheral blood, taken 28 days after the second AZD1222 dose. The CDR3, as DNA: TGTGCCAGCAGCTTACAGGGCTACGAGCAGTACTTC. Translated, it gives CASSLQGYEQYF.